This T cell receptor beta chain was captured in a study of CD8 T cells in ankylosing spondylitis. Regarding the study as a whole: Researchers report that disease-linked clones proved CD8+ and relatively rare in peripheral blood. The clones that were linked to disease were reported to be significantly enriched in matched synovial fluid samples from ankylosing spondylitis patients. The study identified a TCR beta motif of several highly homologous variants that appeared characteristic of ankylosing spondylitis blood.

A quantitative 5'-RACE method, one with molecular barcodes, was used to make TCR beta libraries. MiXCR was run by TCRdb on the 5' RACE reads, yielding one entry per CDR3 protein. The table has more than 600,000 distinct CDR3 sequences, around 20% seen once. The CDR3 spans 19 residues. Losses at the gene ends were 7 bases for V and 0 bases for J; bases not matched to a gene: 20. Germline V lookup: CDR1 DFQATT, CDR2 SNEGSKA (reference sequence). To note about this clonotype: Its specificity is unknown.

The chain links TRBV20-1 to TRBJ1-1; 10 bases line up with TRBD1. The sequence came from a male donor with ankylosing spondylitis. The specimen sequenced was blood, either unsorted or a sorted T cell fraction (not recorded which). This CDR3 is CSGRGGTGVGTWVNTEAFF. The DNA for the CDR3 is TGCAGTGGCCGAGGGGGGACAGGGGTTGGGACCTGGGTGAACACTGAAGCTTTCTTT.